A selection of T cell receptor beta chains follows, all from one sample in a study of T cells in Graves' hyperthyroidism and ophthalmopathy. TCRdb re-called the multiplex PCR reads through MiXCR, storing one row per CDR3 protein. This repertoire shows under 400,000 distinct CDR3 sequences, around 14% found once; its top ten account for 9.2%. The material sequenced was blood. These TCRs come from a woman under 30 with Graves' hyperthyroidism. Both conserved end residues are part of each CDR3. Fields, in order: clone size, V gene, J gene, D gene, CDR3 protein, CDR3 DNA. A D gene is named only where the DNA matches it firmly. Size is omitted from some rows. Given values are once, few, many or a class for expanded clones.

.	TRBV5-8	TRBJ1-4	.	CASSLGVEGLGEKLFF	TGTGCCAGCAGCCTGGGAGTGGAGGGGTTAGGTGAAAAACTGTTTTTT
many	TRBV28	TRBJ1-3	.	CASSSLGKSSGNTIYF	TGTGCCAGCAGTTCCCTAGGGAAGAGCTCTGGAAACACCATATATTTT
many	TRBV6-2/TRBV6-3	TRBJ1-1	.	CASSYLRTVDTEAFF	TGTGCCAGCAGTTACCTTCGGACAGTCGACACTGAAGCTTTCTTT
.	TRBV7-8	TRBJ2-3	.	CASSGGTRHTDTQYF	TGTGCCAGCAGCGGGGGGACCCGTCACACAGATACGCAGTATTTT
many	TRBV7-9	TRBJ1-1	.	CASSLGIMTGPRDTEAFF	TGTGCCAGCAGCTTGGGGATTATGACAGGCCCCCGGGACACTGAAGCTTTCTTT
many	TRBV3-1	TRBJ1-4	.	CASSQDTVDEKLFF	TGTGCCAGCAGCCAAGATACAGTTGATGAAAAACTGTTTTTT
.	TRBV3-1	TRBJ2-2	.	CASSHLMLTGELFF	TGTGCCAGCAGCCACCTCATGCTAACCGGGGAGCTGTTTTTT
.	TRBV27	TRBJ1-6	.	CASSLFSYNSPLHF	TGTGCCAGCAGTTTGTTCTCCTATAATTCACCCCTCCACTTT
many	TRBV7-6	TRBJ2-1	.	CASSLVRGRRNEQFF	TGTGCCAGCAGCTTAGTCCGGGGACGGAGGAATGAGCAGTTCTTC
many	TRBV12-3/TRBV12-4	TRBJ2-5	.	CASSGTGAGRETQYF	TGTGCCAGCAGTGGCACGGGGGCGGGTCGAGAGACCCAGTACTTC
few	TRBV4-3	TRBJ1-5	.	CASSQDGQGDQPQHF	TGCGCCAGCAGCCAAGATGGGCAGGGAGACCAGCCCCAGCATTTT
few	TRBV24-1	TRBJ2-5	.	CATSQQETQCF	TGTGCCACCAGTCAGCAAGAGACCCAGTGCTTC
many	TRBV3-1	TRBJ2-1	TRBD2	CASSHVGLAGASSYNEQFF	TGTGCCAGCAGCCATGTCGGACTAGCGGGGGCCAGCTCCTACAATGAGCAGTTCTTC
many	TRBV9	TRBJ2-5	TRBD2	CASSVEAGGGETQYF	TGTGCCAGCAGCGTAGAAGCGGGGGGGGGAGAGACCCAGTACTTC
many	TRBV12-3/TRBV12-4	TRBJ1-1	.	CASSEQGWVTEAFF	TGTGCCAGCAGTGAGCAGGGGTGGGTCACTGAAGCTTTCTTT
few	TRBV30	TRBJ2-4	TRBD1	CAWSADRVYTRAKNIQYF	TGTGCCTGGAGTGCAGACAGGGTCTATACCCGAGCCAAAAACATTCAGTACTTC
.	TRBV7-3	TRBJ2-1	.	CASSSDRKTYNEQFF	TGTGCCAGCAGCTCTGACAGAAAGACCTACAATGAGCAGTTCTTC
.	TRBV20-1	TRBJ1-4	TRBD1	CSARIHRDRADEKLFF	TGCAGTGCTAGAATTCACCGGGACAGGGCTGATGAAAAACTGTTTTTT
.	TRBV28	TRBJ1-3	.	CASSEGRNTIYF	TGTGCCAGCTCCGAGGGGAGAAACACCATATATTTT
many	TRBV27	TRBJ2-5	TRBD2	CASSYSRAGVETQYF	TGTGCCAGCAGTTACTCGCGAGCGGGAGTAGAGACCCAGTACTTC
many	TRBV28	TRBJ1-3	.	CASSLTSLFGNTIYF	TGTGCCAGCAGTTTAACGTCGCTGTTTGGAAACACCATATATTTT
many	TRBV6-1	TRBJ1-1	TRBD1	CASSARQGRTEAFF	TGTGCCAGCAGTGCCCGACAGGGGAGGACTGAAGCTTTCTTT
few	TRBV6-2/TRBV6-3	TRBJ2-1	TRBD2	CASSYNRLAGGDSYNEQFF	TGTGCCAGCAGTTACAACAGACTAGCGGGAGGTGACTCCTACAATGAGCAGTTCTTC
few	TRBV20-1	TRBJ1-1	.	CSASLGGTEAFF	TGCAGTGCTAGTCTGGGGGGGACTGAAGCTTTCTTT
many	TRBV11-3	TRBJ2-5	.	CASSRSGVGAQYF	TGTGCCAGCAGCCGGTCGGGGGTAGGTGCCCAGTACTTC
many	TRBV2	TRBJ2-3	TRBD2	CASKGLAYSDTQYF	TGTGCCAGCAAGGGACTAGCCTATTCAGATACGCAGTATTTT
.	TRBV20-1	TRBJ2-2	.	CSARGSGELFF	TGCAGTGCTCGGGGGTCCGGGGAGCTGTTTTTT
many	TRBV7-2	TRBJ1-1	TRBD1	CASSLVGRGRGNTEAFF	TGTGCCAGCAGCTTAGTAGGCAGGGGGCGCGGGAACACTGAAGCTTTCTTT
.	TRBV19	TRBJ1-5	TRBD1	CASSTQGEFSTDTQHF	TGTGCCAGTAGTACCCAGGGGGAATTTAGCACAGATACGCAGCATTTT
many	TRBV20-1	TRBJ2-3	.	CSARGGTTDTQYF	TGCAGTGCTAGAGGCGGTACCACAGATACGCAGTATTTT
many	TRBV27	TRBJ1-6	.	CASSLSGPLRGNSPLHF	TGTGCCAGCAGTTTATCAGGGCCCCTCCGGGGTAATTCACCCCTCCACTTT
few	TRBV20-1	TRBJ2-3	.	CSAKGSPSAASTDTQYF	TGCAGTGCTAAGGGTTCCCCTTCAGCCGCGAGCACAGATACGCAGTATTTT
.	TRBV13	TRBJ1-1	.	CASSPTLRDTEAFF	TGTGCCAGCAGCCCCACCCTGAGGGACACTGAAGCTTTCTTT
many	TRBV11-2	TRBJ2-1	.	CASSPRSGLGEQFF	TGTGCCAGCAGCCCCAGGTCAGGCTTAGGCGAGCAGTTCTTC
many	TRBV3-1	TRBJ1-2	.	CASSPEEYWGYTF	TGTGCCAGCAGCCCTGAGGAATATTGGGGCTACACCTTC
many	TRBV28	TRBJ2-1	.	CASSTNNEQFF	TGTGCCAGCAGCACCAACAATGAGCAGTTCTTC
many	TRBV30	TRBJ1-6	.	CAWNAAYNSPLHF	TGTGCCTGGAACGCGGCTTACAATTCACCCCTCCACTTT